The clone carrying this TCR beta chain turned up a few times. Its specificity is unknown. Isolated RNA was reverse transcribed in full, so expressed TCRB transcripts were sequenced. Assay used: immunoSEQ multiplex PCR; TCRdb lists only in-frame clones, some missing. The sample records roughly 250,000 clones, over 7.5% being singletons. The CDR3 totals 13 residues. The ends lost 4 bases at V and 5 bases at J; junction bases unmatched: 3. The germline CDR1 and CDR2 sequences are SNHLY and FYNNEI. The data derive from a study of beta chain features in type 1 diabetes. General study findings and limits: For type 1 diabetes patients, VDJ junctions showed fewer insertions and more deletions.

The rearrangement joins TRBV2 to TRBJ2-7; TRBD2 matches at 9 bases. This clonotype was obtained from a woman between 18 and 30 years old in good health. The source material was naive CD4+ T cells from blood. CDR3 protein: CASSGLAGNEQYF. The DNA of the CDR3 is TGTGCCAGCAGTGGGCTAGCGGGAAACGAGCAGTACTTC. Variable domain in full (rest from reference TRBV2 and TRBJ2-7): EPEVTQTPSHQVTQMGQEVILRCVPISNHLYFYWYRQILGQKVEFLVSFYNNEISEKSEIFDDQFSVERPDGSNFTLKIRSTKLEDSAMYFCASSGLAGNEQYFGPGTRLTVT.